This TCR beta chain was found in a study of blood T cell repertoires in COVID-19. Study context: Acute-phase and convalescent COVID-19 samples originated in the United States, Italy and Spain.

Germline trimming cut 4 bases from V and 1 base from J; bases unmatched to any gene: 13. CDR3 length: 18 residues. Per the germline V gene, CDR1 is SGDLS and CDR2 is YYNGEE. Original handling: Amplification from reference gene primers served as the basis for estimated nucleated cell counts. Produced via immunoSEQ multiplex PCR; TCRdb's table is partial and in-frame only. That table is the source of V, J and clone size, and D and trimming were worked out from the DNA. The sample contains tens of thousands of clones, under 85% of which appear only once. Sequenced: peripheral blood. The V call is TRBV9, the J call TRBJ2-3, with TRBD1 identical over 9 bases. This receptor was identified in a woman aged 55-69 years with acute or convalescent COVID-19. Written as DNA, the CDR3 is TGTGCCAGCAGCACTGCGTCGAATACAGGGGGCCGCACAGATACGCAGTATTTT. Its translation is CASSTASNTGGRTDTQYF.